The rows below give T cell receptor beta chains drawn from one sample of a study of blood T cell repertoires in COVID-19. Produced via immunoSEQ multiplex PCR; TCRdb's table is partial and in-frame only. The table has a few hundred thousand clones, over 75% seen once. The material sequenced was peripheral blood. The receptors come from a human donor in a cohort sampled during active COVID-19. CDR3s include the opening cysteine and the closing phenylalanine or tryptophan. The D gene is left open where the match is weak. Only some rows state a clone size, as once, few, many or a class for expanded clones.

clone_size	d_call	v_call	j_call	cdr3_nt	cdr3_aa
few	NA	TRBV7-9	TRBJ2-7	TGTGCCAGCAGCTTAAAATCGGTCAAGTACTACGAGCAGTACTTC	CASSLKSVKYYEQYF
NA	TRBD1	TRBV25-1	TRBJ2-7	TGTGCCAGCAGTGACGATACGCGAACAGGGGCCTTCTCCTACGAGCAGTACTTC	CASSDDTRTGAFSYEQYF
once	TRBD1	TRBV4-1	TRBJ1-5	TGCGCCAGCAGCTTCAGGGGGCCCTTTAGCAATCAGCCCCAGCATTTT	CASSFRGPFSNQPQHF
NA	TRBD1	TRBV4-1	TRBJ2-7	TGCGCCAGCAGCCAGCCACAGGGGAACGAGCAGTACTTC	CASSQPQGNEQYF
NA	NA	TRBV6-5	TRBJ1-1	TGTGCCAGCGTCAGGGGCACTGAAGCTTTCTTT	CASVRGTEAFF
NA	TRBD2	TRBV7-2	TRBJ2-1	TGTGCCAGCAGCTCGGGACTAGCCCTTACCGGGCTCTTC	CASSSGLALTGLF
NA	NA	TRBV11-2	TRBJ1-2	TGTGCCAGCAGCCCTGGACAGTACTTTGGCTACACCTTC	CASSPGQYFGYTF
NA	TRBD1	TRBV5-4	TRBJ2-5	TGTGCCAGCAGCATTGACAGGGGAGAGACCCAGTACTTC	CASSIDRGETQYF
NA	NA	TRBV15	TRBJ2-1	TGTGCCACCAGCAGAGATTTAGGGAGCTCCTACAATGAGCAGTTCTTC	CATSRDLGSSYNEQFF
NA	TRBD1	TRBV28	TRBJ1-2	TGTGCCAGCAGTTCCCCGCCCGTCAGGGGGGATGGCTACACCTTC	CASSSPPVRGDGYTF
NA	TRBD1	TRBV7-3	TRBJ2-7	TGTGCCAGCAGCTTAAAGGGGGCCGCATCCTACGAGCAGTACTTC	CASSLKGAASYEQYF
NA	NA	TRBV12-1	TRBJ2-7	TGTTCCCATACTAGCGGGGGCTTGAGCTCCTACGAGCAGTACTTC	CSHTSGGLSSYEQYF
NA	TRBD1	TRBV18	TRBJ1-2	TGTGCCAGCTCAGACAGCACCGGGACAGGGAACTATGGCTACACCTTC	CASSDSTGTGNYGYTF
NA	NA	TRBV11-2	TRBJ2-7	TGTGCCAGCAGCTTAACGGCAGGGTGGCTAGGCTCCTACGAGCAGTACTTC	CASSLTAGWLGSYEQYF
NA	NA	TRBV15	TRBJ2-1	TGTGCCACCAGCAGAGTGGGTTCCCGAGGGAATGAGCAGTTCTTC	CATSRVGSRGNEQFF
NA	TRBD1	TRBV18	TRBJ1-2	TGTGCCAGCTCCCAACAGGGGGCGAGGGGCTACACCTTC	CASSQQGARGYTF
NA	TRBD1	TRBV11-2	TRBJ2-3	TGTGCCAGCAGCCCCCGGACAGGACGCACAGATACGCAGTATTTT	CASSPRTGRTDTQYF
NA	NA	TRBV6-5	TRBJ2-2	TGTGCCATAAGAGCGGCATTAAAAACCGGGGAGCTGTTTTTT	CAIRAALKTGELFF
NA	NA	TRBV6-5	TRBJ1-5	TGTGCCCTGCGGGGGCTGCCGTTGGAGCCCCAGCATTTT	CALRGLPLEPQHF
once	NA	TRBV3-1/TRBV3-2	TRBJ2-1	TGTGCCAGCAGCCAAGTCTCAGGGAATGAGCAGTTCTTC	CASSQVSGNEQFF
NA	TRBD1	TRBV5-1	TRBJ1-6	TGCGCCAGCAGCCTCTCACAGGGGATATATAATTCACCCCTCCACTTT	CASSLSQGIYNSPLHF
NA	NA	TRBV7-9	TRBJ1-5	TGTGCCAGCAGCTTAGACAGCACCCAGCCCCAGCATTTT	CASSLDSTQPQHF
once	TRBD1	TRBV5-1	TRBJ1-6	TGCGCCAGCAGCGAGACAGGGCCCTATTCACCCCTCCACTTT	CASSETGPYSPLHF
NA	NA	TRBV27	TRBJ1-1	TGTGCCAGCAGTTTTATGCAGGGGATGAACACTGAAGCTTTCTTT	CASSFMQGMNTEAFF
once	NA	TRBV2	TRBJ1-1	TGTGCCAGCAAGCCCAGGCAGAACACTGAAGCTTTCTTT	CASKPRQNTEAFF
NA	TRBD1	TRBV7-8	TRBJ1-4	TGTGCCAGCAGTTTCGGACAGGGGGGGAATGAAAAACTGTTTTTT	CASSFGQGGNEKLFF
once	NA	TRBV7-8	TRBJ1-1	TGTGCCAGTCAGGGGTTAAGGAACACTGAAGCTTTCTTT	CASQGLRNTEAFF
NA	TRBD2	TRBV11-2	TRBJ2-7	TGTGCCAGCAGTCCGGGGACTAGCTACTTCAACGAGCAGTACTTC	CASSPGTSYFNEQYF
NA	TRBD1	TRBV19	TRBJ1-1	TGTGCCAGTAGTATGCCCCCACAGGGGACCGGTGAAGCTTTCTTT	CASSMPPQGTGEAFF
NA	NA	TRBV9	TRBJ2-5	TGTGCCAGCAGCGACGGAAAGACAGGAGCGCAAGAGACCCAGTACTTC	CASSDGKTGAQETQYF
NA	NA	TRBV6-5	TRBJ1-3	TGTGCCAGCGTTCGGTTGGGACTACTTGGAAACACCATATATTTT	CASVRLGLLGNTIYF
NA	NA	TRBV28	TRBJ1-1	TGTGCCAGCAGTTTAGGGGGCAACACTGAAGCTTTCTTT	CASSLGGNTEAFF
many	NA	TRBV20-1	TRBJ2-3	TGCAGTGCTAGTCCTTTTTCGGGGGCAGATACGCAGTATTTT	CSASPFSGADTQYF
NA	NA	TRBV27	TRBJ2-7	TGTGCCAGCAGTTTTAGAGCAGGCACCCCCGCGGGCGAGCAGTACTTC	CASSFRAGTPAGEQYF
NA	NA	TRBV30	TRBJ2-3	TGTGCCTGGAGTGTCAGGGGCGCAGATACGCAGTATTTT	CAWSVRGADTQYF
NA	NA	TRBV2	TRBJ1-6	TGTGCCAGCAGTGTAGAGGGATCCTATAATTCACCCCTCCACTTT	CASSVEGSYNSPLHF
few	NA	TRBV6-5	TRBJ1-1	TGTGCCACGAGAGACTACGGGGGACTGGTAGCTTTCTTT	CATRDYGGLVAFF
NA	NA	TRBV2	TRBJ1-2	TGTGCCAGTTGGGACAAACGGTATGGCTACACCTTC	CASWDKRYGYTF
NA	NA	TRBV7-2	TRBJ2-5	TGTGCCAGCAGCATCAGGGTAGGGGAGACCCAGTACTTC	CASSIRVGETQYF
NA	NA	TRBV11-3	TRBJ2-5	TGTGCCAGCAGCTTATCGGGTGGGGAGACCCAGTACTTC	CASSLSGGETQYF
NA	TRBD1	TRBV5-4	TRBJ1-1	TGTGCCAGCAGCTTGAGGACAGGGCGGACTGAAGCTTTCTTT	CASSLRTGRTEAFF
NA	TRBD1	TRBV30	TRBJ1-1	TGTGCCTGGAGAAGGGGACAGATGAACACTGAAGCTTTCTTT	CAWRRGQMNTEAFF
NA	TRBD2	TRBV6-5	TRBJ2-1	TGTGCCAGCGCGAGCGGGGGGTACTACAATGAGCAGTTCTTC	CASASGGYYNEQFF
once	TRBD1	TRBV2	TRBJ1-1	TGTGCCAGCAGGGGACAGGGTGAAGCTTTCTTT	CASRGQGEAFF
NA	TRBD1	TRBV5-6	TRBJ1-1	TGTGCCAGCAGCTTATACACAGGACAGGGAGGCACTGAAGCTTTCTTT	CASSLYTGQGGTEAFF
NA	NA	TRBV12-3/TRBV12-4	TRBJ2-4	TGTGCCAGCAGTTTAGGGACTTCCATTCAGTACTTC	CASSLGTSIQYF
NA	TRBD1	TRBV2	TRBJ1-1	TGTGCCAGCGGGGACCGACAGGGTGATGAAGCTTTCTTT	CASGDRQGDEAFF
NA	TRBD1	TRBV3-1/TRBV3-2	TRBJ1-2	TGTGCCAGCAGCCACCCTGGGGTCGGACAGGCGCTCCAATATGGCTACACCTTC	CASSHPGVGQALQYGYTF
NA	TRBD1	TRBV2	TRBJ1-4	TGTGCCACGAAAAGGGACAGTAGTAATGAAAAACTGTTTTTT	CATKRDSSNEKLFF
few	TRBD1	TRBV5-1	TRBJ1-6	TGCGCCAGCAGCTATACAGGGGGCGGCTATGGTTCACCCCTCCACTTT	CASSYTGGGYGSPLHF
NA	NA	TRBV6-2/TRBV6-3	TRBJ2-2	TGTGCCAGCAGTAAAAGACCGATTAGACATTCCGGGGAGCTGTTTTTT	CASSKRPIRHSGELFF